The present T cell receptor (beta chain) was sequenced within a study of T cells in pancreatic ductal adenocarcinoma. As to this clone: The antigen is undetermined.

Profiled with immunoSEQ multiplex PCR; TCRdb holds only in-frame clones, not every one. The sample consists of over 85,000 clones, roughly 95% of them appearing once. Whole-study results and caveats: Tumor samples had fewer productive templates and 6.5 to 10-fold fewer unique clonotypes than blood. The resected pancreatic cancer cohort was biased toward the minority with early-stage disease. Comparisons of tumor and blood clonality may show falsely lower tumor diversity. No significant tumor-blood clonality difference; means were about 0.11 and 0.072.

Selected pancreatic ductal adenocarcinoma patients had undergone surgery without neoadjuvant therapy. This sequence originates from a human donor with pancreatic ductal adenocarcinoma. Sample: PBMCs.

The CDR3 region is CASSLGPGQGTSSTDTQYF. For the CDR3, the DNA is TGCGCCAGCAGCTTGGGGCCGGGACAGGGGACCTCTAGCACAGATACGCAGTATTTT. The chain couples TRBV5-1 to TRBJ2-3; 10 nucleotides align to TRBD1. Losses at the gene ends were 0 bases for V and 0 bases for J; bases not matched to a gene: 10. This CDR3 is built from 19 residues. Germline CDR1 and CDR2: SGHRS and YFSETQ.